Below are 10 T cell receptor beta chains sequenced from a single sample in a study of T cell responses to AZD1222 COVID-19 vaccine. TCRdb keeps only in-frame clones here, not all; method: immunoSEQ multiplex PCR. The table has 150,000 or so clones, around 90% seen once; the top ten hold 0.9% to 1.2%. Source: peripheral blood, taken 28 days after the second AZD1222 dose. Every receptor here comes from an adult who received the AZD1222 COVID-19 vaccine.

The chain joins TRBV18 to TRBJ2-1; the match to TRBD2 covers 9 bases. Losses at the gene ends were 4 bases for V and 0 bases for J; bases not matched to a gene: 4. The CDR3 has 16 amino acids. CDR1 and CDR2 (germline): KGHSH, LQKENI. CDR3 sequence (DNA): TGTGCCAGCTCACGACTAGCGGCGAGCTCCTACAATGAGCAGTTCTTC. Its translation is CASSRLAASSYNEQFF.

This CDR3 reads CASSQDRNQPQHF. In DNA form, the CDR3 reads TGCGCCAGCAGCCAGGACAGAAATCAGCCCCAGCATTTT. The chain couples TRBV4-1 to TRBJ1-5, with D possibly matching TRBD1 (6 bases). V lost 3 bases to trimming and J lost 4 bases, with 7 bases between them. Germline CDR1 is MGHRA and CDR2 is YSYEKL. The CDR3 spans 13 residues.

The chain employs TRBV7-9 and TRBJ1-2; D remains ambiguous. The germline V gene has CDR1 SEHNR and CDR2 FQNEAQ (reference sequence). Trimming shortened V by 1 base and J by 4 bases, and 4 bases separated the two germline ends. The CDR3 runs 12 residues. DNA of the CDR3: TGTGCCAGCAGCTTAGAATCCTATGGCTACACCTTC. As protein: CASSLESYGYTF.

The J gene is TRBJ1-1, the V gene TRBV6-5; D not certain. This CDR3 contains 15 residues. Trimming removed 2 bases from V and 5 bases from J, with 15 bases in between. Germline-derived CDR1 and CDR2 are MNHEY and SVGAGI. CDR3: CASSYGPRRDTEAFF. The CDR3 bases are TGTGCCAGCAGTTACGGGCCCCGGAGGGATACTGAAGCTTTCTTT.

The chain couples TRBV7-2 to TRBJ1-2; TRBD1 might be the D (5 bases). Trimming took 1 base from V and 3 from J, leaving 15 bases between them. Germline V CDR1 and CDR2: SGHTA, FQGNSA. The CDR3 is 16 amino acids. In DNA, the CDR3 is TGTGCCAGCAGCTTAGTCCGGGACGTCGGCGACTATGGCTACACCTTC. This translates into CASSLVRDVGDYGYTF.

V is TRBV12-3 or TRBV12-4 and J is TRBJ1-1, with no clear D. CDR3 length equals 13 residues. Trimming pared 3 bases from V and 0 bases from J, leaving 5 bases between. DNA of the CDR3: TGTGCCAGCAGTTTCCAGTTGAACACTGAAGCTTTCTTT. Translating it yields CASSFQLNTEAFF.

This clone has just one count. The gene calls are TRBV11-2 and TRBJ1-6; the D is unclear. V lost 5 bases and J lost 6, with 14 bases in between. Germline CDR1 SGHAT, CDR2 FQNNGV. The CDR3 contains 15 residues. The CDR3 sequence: CASSQNQRGNSPLHF. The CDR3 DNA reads TGTGCCAGCAGCCAGAATCAGCGAGGTAATTCACCCCTCCACTTT. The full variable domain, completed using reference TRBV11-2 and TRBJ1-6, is EAGVAQSPRYKIIEKRQSVAFWCNPISGHATLYWYQQILGQGPKLLIQFQNNGVVDDSQLPKDRFSAERLKGVDSTLKIQPAKLEDSAVYLCASSQNQRGNSPLHFGNGTRLTVT.

The CDR3 sequence is CASSLVWWQGPGYTF. CDR3 DNA: TGTGCCAGCAGCTTAGTCTGGTGGCAGGGGCCTGGCTACACCTTC. The rearrangement uses TRBV7-6 and TRBJ1-2; D is perhaps TRBD1 (6 bases). The germline gives CDR1 SGHVS, CDR2 FNYEAQ. Trimming shortened V by 1 base and J by 7 bases, and 16 bases separated the two germline ends. The CDR3 is 15 amino acids.

CDR3 nucleotides: TGTGCCAGCAGCCAAGATCAGGAGAACCTCTCCTACAATGAGCAGTTCTTC. It is translated as CASSQDQENLSYNEQFF. This chain links TRBV4-2 with TRBJ2-1; unclear D gene. This CDR3 has 17 amino acids. CDR1 and CDR2 from the germline V gene are LGHNA and YNFKEQ. Between the trimmed V and J ends, which lost 0 bases and 0 bases, there was a span of 12 bases.

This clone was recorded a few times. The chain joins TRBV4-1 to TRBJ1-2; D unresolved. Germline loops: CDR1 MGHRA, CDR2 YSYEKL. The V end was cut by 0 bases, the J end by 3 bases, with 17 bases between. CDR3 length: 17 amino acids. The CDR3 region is CASSQDEPKGLHYGYTF. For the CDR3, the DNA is TGCGCCAGCAGCCAAGATGAGCCAAAAGGGCTCCACTATGGCTACACCTTC.